A single T cell receptor (beta chain) is shown here with its context. Its antigen is still unknown. Base qualities are not provided; no much larger clone lies one nucleotide away. The CDR3 measures 13 amino acids from cysteine to phenylalanine. Left in the record is the CDR3 DNA by itself, 39 bases read in frame from the first base. V is pared back by 5 bases and J by 5 bases, with 9 bases lying between the germline termini. The germline V gene gives CDR1 as KGHDR and CDR2 as SFDVKD. This specimen comes from a study of blood T cell repertoires in COVID-19 (dated by TCRdb to 2018 to 2020). Notes on the research overall: Samples from collaborators originated in the United States, Italy and Spain and spanned both the acute and convalescent phases of COVID-19. The prospective study material was composed of cDNA or gDNA derived from T cells, B-cell-depleted T cells, or PBMCs. Subjects who had been exposed to COVID-19, were actively infected with it, or had recovered from it provided the deeply sampled blood TCRbeta repertoires that made up the dataset. The repertoires were made available in a free public database intended to serve as a resource for research on the immune response to SARS-CoV-2. The samples were drawn from two sources: the first 160 participants of the ongoing ImmuneRACE study, and some 1,300 subjects contributed by 6 global collaborators. Nearly every sample came with metadata listing a de-identified subject ID, COVID-19 status, age in years and sex. Where HLA class I and class II types were available, the types were taken from metadata supplied by the sample provider, not from assay-based typing. The study at large found these results: How much clinical and demographic metadata was included differed by source and by participant, and the metadata was provided uncurated.

Each collaborating institution followed its own protocols to collect whole blood in K2EDTA tubes. Collaborator samples were shipped for TCRbeta analysis as frozen whole blood, isolated PBMCs, or DNA extracted from either sample type. The immunoSEQ Assay, a bias-controlled multiplex PCR, was used to amplify TCRbeta CDR3 regions from genomic DNA. Regarding the original processing steps: The number of nucleated cells in each sample was estimated by amplification of reference gene primers within the assay. Sequence reads were collapsed and filtered to measure the absolute abundance of every unique TCRbeta CDR3 rearrangement. For each sample, productive Simpson clonality was calculated by taking the square root of Simpson's diversity index across productive rearrangements. The table comes from immuneACCESS by way of TCRdb, which keeps in-frame sequences with V and J called. Part of the clones is missing from these tables; in studies checked, under half for an unresolved V gene and the rest for unknown reasons. The V and J calls and clone size come from that table; D and trimming were worked out from the DNA. The sample records roughly 170,000 clones, about 87% of which are singletons. Of the sample, 20% to 30% is held by the ten largest clones.

The source of this sequence is a man aged 55-75 years with acute or convalescent COVID-19. Specimen: peripheral blood. The chain is encoded by TRBV24-1 joined to TRBJ1-5; a confident D gene designation cannot be given. The DNA sequence is given as TGTGCCACCAGTGCGAGTAGAGATCAGCCCCAGCATTTT. It translates to CATSASRDQPQHF.